This T cell receptor beta chain was captured by sequencing in a study of monozygotic twins with cystic fibrosis. At the level of the study: Roughly 2.8 micrograms of fragmented DNA underwent around 15 PCR cycles for library preparation. Study results and caveats: Age, concordance and disease severity did not associate with shared CDR3 numbers. The repertoire was suggested to be naive-dominated, clonality median approximately 0.0098. Unrelated CF individuals shared fewer identical clonotypes than monozygotic CF twins.

The table came from immunoSEQ multiplex PCR; TCRdb's copy has only in-frame clones and leaves some out. This table has 30,000 to 35,000 clones, more than 90% appearing once. Germline V CDR1 and CDR2: SEHNR, FQNEAQ (reference sequence). The CDR3 loop spans 11 amino acids. The ends were cut back, 4 bases at V and 2 bases at J, with 3 bases in the middle. Comment on this clone: The antigen is unknown.

This TCR was recovered from a girl aged 2-15 years with cystic fibrosis. The chain couples TRBV7-9 to TRBJ2-7; D remains ambiguous. Source material: blood. CDR3 DNA sequence: TGTGCCAGCAGCTCGACCTACGAGCAGTACTTC. As protein: CASSSTYEQYF.